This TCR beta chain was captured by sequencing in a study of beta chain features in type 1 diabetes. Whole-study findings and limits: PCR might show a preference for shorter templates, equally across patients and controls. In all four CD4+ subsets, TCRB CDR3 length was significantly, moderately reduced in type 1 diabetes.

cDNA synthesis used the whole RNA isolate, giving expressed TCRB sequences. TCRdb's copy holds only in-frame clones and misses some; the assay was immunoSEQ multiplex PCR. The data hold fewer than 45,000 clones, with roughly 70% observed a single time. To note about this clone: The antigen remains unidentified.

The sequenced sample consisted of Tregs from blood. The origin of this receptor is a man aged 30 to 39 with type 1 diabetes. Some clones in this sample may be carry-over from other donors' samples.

Here the CDR3 DNA reads TGCGCCAGCAGCTTGTTGGGGACTAGCGGGAACAATGAGCAGTTCTTC. Translation gives CASSLLGTSGNNEQFF. This chain links TRBV5-1 with TRBJ2-1; 13 bases align to TRBD2. The J segment lost 5 bases and the V segment lost 1 base, leaving 3 bases of the junction unmatched. This CDR3 spans 16 amino acids. Germline CDR1 SGHRS, CDR2 YFSETQ. Full variable domain (rest looked up from reference TRBV5-1 and TRBJ2-1): KAGVTQTPRYLIKTRGQQVTLSCSPISGHRSVSWYQQTPGQGLQFLFEYFSETQRNKGNFPGRFSGRQFSNSRSEMNVSTLELGDSALYLCASSLLGTSGNNEQFFGPGTRLTVL.